This TCR beta chain is from a study of cytotoxic CD8 clonotypes in ibrutinib-treated CLL. TCRdb's table, derived via immunoSEQ multiplex PCR, lists solely in-frame clones and lacks some. This sample has about 300,000 clones; around 69% occur once, and the top ten carry about 5.7%. The germline CDR1 and CDR2 sequences are PRHDT and FYEKMQ (reference sequence). V was trimmed by 2 bases and J by 5 bases, leaving 9 bases between them. The CDR3 contains 13 residues. The chain couples TRBV13 to TRBJ2-5; D uncertain. The source is a human donor with chronic lymphocytic leukemia. This specimen was PBMCs, taken at disease progression, from a patient treated with ibrutinib. The CDR3 reads CASSLHRAETQYF. CDR3 DNA sequence: TGTGCCAGCAGCTTACACCGGGCCGAGACCCAGTACTTC.